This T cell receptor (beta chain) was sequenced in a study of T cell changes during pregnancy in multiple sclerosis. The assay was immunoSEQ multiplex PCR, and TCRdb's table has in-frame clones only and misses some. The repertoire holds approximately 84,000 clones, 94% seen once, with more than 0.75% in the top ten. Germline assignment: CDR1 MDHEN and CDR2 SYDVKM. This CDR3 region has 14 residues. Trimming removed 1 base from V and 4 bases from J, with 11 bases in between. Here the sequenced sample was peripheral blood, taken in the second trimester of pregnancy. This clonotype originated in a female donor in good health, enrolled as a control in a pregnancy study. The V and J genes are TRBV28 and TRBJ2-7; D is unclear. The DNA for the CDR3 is TGTGCCAGCAGTTTATTAATAGACGGGTACGAGCAGTACTTC. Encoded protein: CASSLLIDGYEQYF.